These 13 T cell receptor beta chains were sequenced from one sample in a study of monozygotic twins with inflammatory bowel disease (dated by TCRdb to about 2019). Receptor amplification or capture employed 5' RACE. The sequencer listed for this sample is Illumina HiSeq 2500. The reads were reprocessed in TCRdb, with one entry per CDR3 protein sequence and no accompanying DNA. The sample table on file contains some 450,000 distinct CDR3 sequences. The ten largest clones capture more than 2% of the sample. Sequencing was done on a sample of blood. These receptors were collected from a human donor with ulcerative colitis or Crohn's disease, or a healthy co-twin of an affected twin (not recorded which).

The CDR3 sequence is CASSPAGSGGTHEQYF. This chain uses TRBV18 with TRBJ2-7; the TRBD2 assignment by TCRdb is unverifiable without DNA. Germline V gene sequence: CDR1 KGHSH, CDR2 LQKENI. This CDR3 region has 16 residues.

The rearrangement uses TRBV7-3 and TRBJ2-7; the D call of TRBD1 rests on TCRdb alone, since no DNA is present to check it. The V gene's germline CDR1 is SGHTA and CDR2 FQGTGA. The CDR3 spans 13 residues. This CDR3 is CASSLIPFYEQYF.

CDR3 protein: CASSLKGIGTISYEQYF. This chain joins TRBV7-3 and TRBJ2-7; TCRdb returns TRBD2, unconfirmable since there is no DNA. This CDR3 spans 17 amino acids. Germline V gene sequence: CDR1 SGHTA, CDR2 FQGTGA.

This rearrangement joins TRBV6-1 to TRBJ2-1; TCRdb's D call, TRBD2, is unchecked because there is no DNA. Germline V gene data show CDR1 as MNHNS and CDR2 as SASEGT. There are 16 residues in the CDR3. CDR3 amino acids: CASSPGLAGGLNEQFF.

The chain carries TRBV28 and TRBJ2-1; no DNA is available, so the TRBD1 call from TCRdb remains unchecked. The CDR3 extends over 13 amino acids. Per germline, CDR1 MDHEN and CDR2 SYDVKM. CDR3 loop: CASSLTAGNEQFF.

The V and J genes are TRBV9 and TRBJ2-3; TCRdb designates TRBD1, a call that cannot be tested without DNA. This CDR3 is built from 15 residues. The germline gives CDR1 SGDLS, CDR2 YYNGEE. CDR3 sequence reads: CASSVEGEDTDTQYF. Combining the CDR3 with reference TRBV9 and TRBJ2-3 gives the whole variable domain DSGVTQTPKHLITATGQRVTLRCSPRSGDLSVYWYQQSLDQGLQFLIQYYNGEERAKGNILERFSAQQFPDLHSELNLSSLELGDSALYFCASSVEGEDTDTQYFGPGTRLTVL.

This chain links TRBV11-2 with TRBJ1-1; the TCRdb call, TRBD1, lacks DNA for checking. The germline V gene encodes CDR1 SGHAT and CDR2 FQNNGV. This CDR3 contains 15 residues. This CDR3 is CASSLGWTEPGRAFF.

V gene TRBV6-1 combines with J gene TRBJ2-5; the TRBD2 assignment by TCRdb is unverifiable without DNA. The CDR3 runs to 17 residues. Germline V gene sequence: CDR1 MNHNS, CDR2 SASEGT. The CDR3 spells CASRGLAGHGEQETQYF.

The chain combines TRBV25-1 with TRBJ1-5; TCRdb designates TRBD1, a call that cannot be tested without DNA. The CDR3 sequence is 14 residues long. Germline loops: CDR1 MGHDK, CDR2 SYGVNS. The CDR3 sequence is CASSGTGGSQPQHF.

The chain carries TRBV20-1 and TRBJ1-5; TCRdb proposes TRBD1, but this gene call is untestable without DNA. CDR3 size: 14 residues. From germline, CDR1 is DFQATT and CDR2 SNEGSKA (reference sequence). The CDR3: CSASRQGGNQPQHF.

The V gene is TRBV7-3, the J gene TRBJ1-6; TCRdb's D call of TRBD1 is untestable without DNA. CDR1 and CDR2 (germline): SGHTA, FQGTGA. This CDR3 has 14 amino acids. The CDR3 sequence: CASSLRGVNSPLHF.

V gene TRBV18 combines with J gene TRBJ1-2; lacking DNA, the TRBD1 call made by TCRdb goes unchecked. Germline V lookup: CDR1 KGHSH, CDR2 LQKENI. The length of the CDR3 is 14 residues. The CDR3 sequence is CASSPLTGPYGYTF.

This chain connects TRBV5-1 to TRBJ2-7; TCRdb proposes TRBD2, but this gene call is untestable without DNA. Per germline, CDR1 SGHRS and CDR2 YFSETQ. The CDR3 totals 15 residues. CDR3 sequence reads: CASSLEPSQPYEQYF.